The 18 T cell receptor beta chains given below trace back to one sample, sequenced in a study of shared T cell receptors in the human thymus. The method was immunoSEQ multiplex PCR; TCRdb's version includes in-frame clones alone and lacks a portion of them. The table lists some 720,000 clones, 85% to 90% of them singletons. Separately, the same data were catalogued under a study of human thymus T cells.

Source material: thymocytes. The receptors were gathered from a boy younger than two with a congenital heart defect.

This sequence joins TRBV5-1 and TRBJ2-3; tentative D call: TRBD2 (5 bases). Germline loops: CDR1 SGHRS, CDR2 YFSETQ. Trimming cost V 6 bases and J 1 base, with 15 bases left between them. The CDR3 runs to 15 residues. The CDR3 nucleotides are TGCGCCAGCAATCGTGGGGAGTGGGGCACAGATACGCAGTATTTT. Its protein product is CASNRGEWGTDTQYF.

The CDR3 bases are TGTGCCAGCAGCTTCGCCCGGGACAGGGGGTCCTATGGCTACACCTTC. Translating gives CASSFARDRGSYGYTF. The chain uses TRBV11-2 and TRBJ1-2; TRBD1 agrees at 11 bases. Germline V lookup: CDR1 SGHAT, CDR2 FQNNGV. There are 16 residues in the CDR3. The trim removed 3 bases at V and 4 bases at J, leaving 7 bases unmatched.

J is TRBJ2-4 and V is TRBV6-1; D unresolved. The CDR3 is made up of 15 amino acids. V lost 5 bases to trimming and J lost 8 bases, with 19 bases between them. Germline CDR1 is MNHNS and CDR2 is SASEGT. The CDR3 loop is CASSSHDPRSDIQYF. CDR3 bases: TGTGCCAGCAGTTCCCACGACCCGAGGTCGGACATTCAGTACTTC.

The chain carries TRBV7-2 and TRBJ2-7; TRBD2 agrees at 16 bases. The CDR3 extends over 15 amino acids. The junction had 4 bases not matched to a gene; V was cut back by 2 bases and J by 9 bases. The V gene's germline CDR1 is SGHTA and CDR2 FQGNSA. CDR3 amino acids: CASSLTGTSGRGQYF. The CDR3 region has the DNA TGTGCCAGCAGCTTAACCGGGACTAGCGGGAGGGGGCAGTACTTC. Complete variable domain (other parts from reference TRBV7-2 and TRBJ2-7): GAGVSQSPSNKVTEKGKDVELRCDPISGHTALYWYRQSLGQGLEFLIYFQGNSAPDKSGLPSDRFSAERTGGSVSTLTIQRTQQEDSAVYLCASSLTGTSGRGQYFGPGTRLTVT.

This clone was observed once. CDR3 sequence: CASRPGVSGTDTQYF. In DNA, the CDR3 is TGTGCCAGCAGGCCAGGGGTGAGTGGGACAGATACGCAGTATTTT. The V gene is TRBV11-1, the J gene TRBJ2-3; D is possibly TRBD1 (6 bases). Germline V CDR1 and CDR2: SGHAT, FQDESV (reference sequence). V lost 6 bases and J 3 bases, leaving 16 bases between the germline ends. There are 15 residues in the CDR3.

The rearrangement links TRBV29-1 to TRBJ2-7; D gene ambiguous. Looked up from germline, CDR1 is SQVTM and CDR2 is ANQGSEA. Trimming left V 2 bases short and J 2 bases short, with 13 bases between. The CDR3 consists of 14 residues. CDR3 bases: TGCAGCGTTGAATTCCTGGGCAGGCCCTACGAGCAGTACTTC. It codes for CSVEFLGRPYEQYF.

The chain joins TRBV25-1 to TRBJ1-1; D may be TRBD1 (6 bases). The CDR3 sequence is 11 residues long. Germline V gene lookup returns CDR1 MGHDK and CDR2 SYGVNS. V was trimmed by 6 bases and J by 8 bases, leaving 10 bases between them. The CDR3 spells CASSYREEAFF. CDR3 in DNA: TGTGCCAGCAGCTACAGGGAAGAAGCTTTCTTT.

In its sample, this clone was seen once. V usage is TRBV19 and J usage is TRBJ2-5; 10 bases agree with TRBD2. This CDR3 has 15 amino acids. CDR1 LNHDA and CDR2 SQIVND come from the germline V gene (reference sequence). The V gene end was trimmed by 7 bases and the J gene end by 2 bases; junction bases not matched to a gene: 7. In DNA form, the CDR3 reads TGTGCCAGTACTATCACTAGCGGGACGCAAGAGACCCAGTACTTC. This translates into CASTITSGTQETQYF. Together with reference TRBV19 and TRBJ2-5, the CDR3 gives the full variable domain: DGGITQSPKYLFRKEGQNVTLSCEQNLNHDAMYWYRQDPGQGLRLIYYSQIVNDFQKGDIAEGYSVSREKKESFPLTVTSAQKNPTAFYLCASTITSGTQETQYFGPGTRLLVL.

CDR3 DNA sequence: TGTGCCAGCAGTGAAAGCGGACTAGCGGCCCTCTACGAGCAGTACTTC. Protein product: CASSESGLAALYEQYF. V gene TRBV6-1 combines with J gene TRBJ2-7; 10 nucleotides agree with TRBD2. The CDR3 contains 16 residues. V was clipped by 2 bases and J by 3 bases; unmatched bases: 7. The germline V gene encodes CDR1 MNHNS and CDR2 SASEGT.

The chain couples TRBV5-6 to TRBJ1-2; 7 bases are shared with TRBD1. CDR1 SGHDT and CDR2 YYEEEE come from the germline V gene. Trimming cost V 0 bases and J 2 bases; bases outside gene matches: 7. The CDR3 is 16 residues long. The CDR3 DNA sequence: TGTGCCAGCAGCTTGGGGGGGACAGACCCGAACTATGGCTACACCTTC. Protein product: CASSLGGTDPNYGYTF. Full variable domain (remainder filled in from reference TRBV5-6 and TRBJ1-2): DAGVTQSPTHLIKTRGQQVTLRCSPKSGHDTVSWYQQALGQGPQFIFQYYEEEERQRGNFPDRFSGHQFPNYSSELNVNALLLGDSALYLCASSLGGTDPNYGYTFGSGTRLTVV.

This clone was seen a single time. At the DNA level, this CDR3 is encoded by other sequences in the same sample as well. The chain combines TRBV9 with TRBJ2-7; D not resolved. The V gene's germline CDR1 is SGDLS and CDR2 YYNGEE. Trimming took off 0 bases at V and 0 bases at J, with 4 bases between the two ends. The CDR3 is made up of 13 amino acids. CDR3 loop: CASSVGASYEQYF. In DNA form, the CDR3 reads TGTGCCAGCAGCGTAGGGGCCTCCTACGAGCAGTACTTC.

This clone was counted once. The DNA for the CDR3 is TGTGCCAGCAGTCCCCAACTAGCGGGAGGGTACAATGAGCAGTTCTTC. Amino acids: CASSPQLAGGYNEQFF. The chain combines TRBV27 with TRBJ2-1; 13 nucleotides align to TRBD2. Germline CDR1 MNHEY, CDR2 SMNVEV (reference sequence). This CDR3 has 16 residues. After removal of 5 bases from V and 4 bases from J, the junction contained 5 bases not matched to a gene.

The chain uses TRBV27 and TRBJ2-1; maybe TRBD2 (6 bases). Germline-derived CDR1 and CDR2 are MNHEY and SMNVEV (reference sequence). The V end was cut by 6 bases, the J end by 6 bases, with 6 bases between. The CDR3 runs 11 residues. The DNA for the CDR3 is TGTGCCAGCAGGGAGGGCAATGAGCAGTTCTTC. Encoded protein: CASREGNEQFF.

The gene calls are TRBV6-5 and TRBJ2-7, with D tentatively TRBD1 (6 bases). CDR1 and CDR2 (germline): MNHEY, SVGAGI. Trimming shortened V by 5 bases and J by 6 bases, and 11 bases separated the two germline ends. The CDR3 has 12 amino acids. The CDR3 nucleotides read TGTGCCAGCAGTCCCGAGACAGGCGAGCAGTACTTC. As protein: CASSPETGEQYF.

The chain uses TRBV5-4 and TRBJ2-1, with 12 bases that match TRBD2. The CDR3 loop spans 19 amino acids. J lost 1 base, V lost 4 bases, and 12 bases had no gene match. Germline-derived CDR1 and CDR2 are SGHNT and YYREEE (reference sequence). CDR3 sequence reads: CASSATSGRALRSYNEQFF. The CDR3 bases are TGTGCCAGCAGCGCGACTAGCGGGAGAGCTCTCAGGTCCTACAATGAGCAGTTCTTC.

This chain links TRBV28 with TRBJ2-7; the D gene is possibly TRBD2 (6 bases). V was shortened by 10 bases and J by 1 base, with 11 bases between the two germline ends. Germline V gene sequence: CDR1 MDHEN, CDR2 SYDVKM. CDR3 length: 12 amino acids. The CDR3 DNA sequence: TGTGCCACCCACGGGGGATCCTACGAGCAGTACTTC. It translates to CATHGGSYEQYF.

J is TRBJ2-4 and V is TRBV14; D ambiguous. Trimming took off 4 bases at V and 0 bases at J, with 19 bases between the two ends. This CDR3 has 18 residues. The germline V gene has CDR1 SGHDN and CDR2 FVKESK. In DNA, the CDR3 is TGTGCCAGCAGCCCGCGGAATTATGAACCTCTAGCCAAAAACATTCAGTACTTC. Its protein is CASSPRNYEPLAKNIQYF. Using reference TRBV14 and TRBJ2-4 for the parts outside the CDR3, the full variable domain is EAGVTQFPSHSVIEKGQTVTLRCDPISGHDNLYWYRRVMGKEIKFLLHFVKESKQDESGMPNNRFLAERTGGTYSTLKVQPAELEDSGVYFCASSPRNYEPLAKNIQYFGAGTRLSVL.

This clone has a single count. V gene TRBV10-1 combines with J gene TRBJ2-5; D may be TRBD1 or TRBD2 (5 bases each). Gene TRBJ2-7 matches the end of the DNA better, so the J call may be wrong. There are 17 residues in the CDR3. CDR1 and CDR2 (germline): WNHNN, SYGVQD (reference sequence). The CDR3 bases are TGCGCCAGCAGTGTAGTCCCCACACCGGGACGGGACTACGAGCAGTACTTC. Translated: CASSVVPTPGRDYEQYF.